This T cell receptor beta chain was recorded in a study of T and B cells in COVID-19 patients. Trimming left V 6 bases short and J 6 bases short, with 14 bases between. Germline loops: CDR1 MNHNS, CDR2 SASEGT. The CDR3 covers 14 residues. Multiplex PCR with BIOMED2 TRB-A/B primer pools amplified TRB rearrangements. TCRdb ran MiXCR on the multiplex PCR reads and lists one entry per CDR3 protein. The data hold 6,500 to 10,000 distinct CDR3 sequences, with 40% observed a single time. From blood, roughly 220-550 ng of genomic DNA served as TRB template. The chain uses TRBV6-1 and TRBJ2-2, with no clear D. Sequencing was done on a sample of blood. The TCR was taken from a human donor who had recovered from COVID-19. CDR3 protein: CASRTHMWPGELFF. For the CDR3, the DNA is TGTGCCAGCAGGACGCACATGTGGCCCGGGGAGCTGTTTTTT.